What follows are 6 T cell receptor beta chains derived from one specimen sequenced in a study of cytomegalovirus exposure and HLA in healthy donors. The PCR made use of 60 Vbeta and 13 Jbeta primers. Produced via immunoSEQ multiplex PCR; TCRdb's table is partial and in-frame only. The table shows some 180,000 clones, with around 83% occurring only once. Sequencing was performed on PBMCs. Source of these receptors: a man between 35 and 55 years old in good health and CMV-seropositive.

This chain links TRBV19 with TRBJ2-3; the D is unclear. The CDR3 length is 13 residues. Germline CDR1 and CDR2: LNHDA and SQIVND (reference sequence). V lost 5 bases to trimming and J lost 7 bases, with 13 bases between them. This CDR3 is CASSERNGNTQYF. The CDR3 bases are TGTGCCAGTAGTGAGCGAAACGGCAATACGCAGTATTTT.

V is TRBV4-2 and J is TRBJ2-5, with D possibly being TRBD1 (7 bases). The J call may be incorrect, as the DNA end agrees better with TRBJ2-7. From germline, CDR1 is LGHNA and CDR2 YNFKEQ. This CDR3 contains 16 residues. The CDR3 DNA follows: TGTGCCAGCAGCCAAGAGTTTGGTCAGGGGGGTTACGAGCAGTACTTC. It is translated as CASSQEFGQGGYEQYF.

There are a few counts of this clone. This chain's CDR3 is CASSDDSLNTEAFF. DNA for the CDR3: TGTGCCAGCAGTGACGACAGTTTGAACACTGAAGCTTTCTTT. The rearrangement uses TRBV6-1 and TRBJ1-1, with D tentatively TRBD1 (5 bases). The germline V gene has CDR1 MNHNS and CDR2 SASEGT. CDR3 length equals 14 residues. The V and J ends lost 3 bases and 0 bases respectively, with 8 bases between them.

The J gene is TRBJ1-2, the V gene TRBV25-1; no definite D call. CDR1 is MGHDK, CDR2 SYGVNS, per germline. Deletions cut 2 bases from V and 5 bases from J, with 15 bases between. CDR3 size: 15 residues. The CDR3 region is CASSEPGPKDYGYTF. CDR3 bases: TGTGCCAGCAGTGAACCCGGTCCTAAAGATTATGGCTACACCTTC.

CDR3 protein: CASSSGGGGRPGDEQFF. The CDR3, as DNA: TGTGCCAGCAGCTCCGGGGGGGGCGGGAGACCGGGCGATGAGCAGTTCTTC. The chain uses TRBV7-3 and TRBJ2-1; 8 bases agree with TRBD2. CDR3 length equals 17 residues. Germline CDR1 reads SGHTA; CDR2 reads FQGTGA. Trimming took 4 bases from V and 8 from J; bases not matched to a gene: 16.

The chain carries TRBV11-3 and TRBJ2-1; D might be TRBD1 (6 bases). The CDR3 is 13 residues long. Germline CDR1 reads SGHNT; CDR2 reads YENEEA. V lost 5 bases and J lost 9, with 14 bases in between. The CDR3, as DNA: TGTGCCAGCAGCCACAAACAGGGCGGTGAGCAGTTCTTC. Residues: CASSHKQGGEQFF.